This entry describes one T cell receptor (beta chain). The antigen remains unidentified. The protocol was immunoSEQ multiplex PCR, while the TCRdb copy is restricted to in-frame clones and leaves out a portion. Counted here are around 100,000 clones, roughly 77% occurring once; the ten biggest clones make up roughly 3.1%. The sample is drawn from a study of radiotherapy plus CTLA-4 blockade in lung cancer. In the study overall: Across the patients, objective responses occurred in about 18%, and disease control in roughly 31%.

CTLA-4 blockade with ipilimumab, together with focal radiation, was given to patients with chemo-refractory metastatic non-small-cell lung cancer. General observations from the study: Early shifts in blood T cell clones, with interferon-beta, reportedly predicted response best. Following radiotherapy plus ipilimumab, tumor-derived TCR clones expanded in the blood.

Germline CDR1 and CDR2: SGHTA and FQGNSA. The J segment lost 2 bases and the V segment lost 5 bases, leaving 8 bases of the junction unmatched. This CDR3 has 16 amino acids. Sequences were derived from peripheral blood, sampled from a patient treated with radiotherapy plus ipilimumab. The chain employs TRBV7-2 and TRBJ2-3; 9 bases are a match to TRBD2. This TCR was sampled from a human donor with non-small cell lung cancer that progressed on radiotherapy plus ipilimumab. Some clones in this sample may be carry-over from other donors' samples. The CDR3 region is CASSGGSGGHTDTQYF. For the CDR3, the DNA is TGTGCCAGCAGCGGTGGGAGCGGGGGGCACACAGATACGCAGTATTTT.